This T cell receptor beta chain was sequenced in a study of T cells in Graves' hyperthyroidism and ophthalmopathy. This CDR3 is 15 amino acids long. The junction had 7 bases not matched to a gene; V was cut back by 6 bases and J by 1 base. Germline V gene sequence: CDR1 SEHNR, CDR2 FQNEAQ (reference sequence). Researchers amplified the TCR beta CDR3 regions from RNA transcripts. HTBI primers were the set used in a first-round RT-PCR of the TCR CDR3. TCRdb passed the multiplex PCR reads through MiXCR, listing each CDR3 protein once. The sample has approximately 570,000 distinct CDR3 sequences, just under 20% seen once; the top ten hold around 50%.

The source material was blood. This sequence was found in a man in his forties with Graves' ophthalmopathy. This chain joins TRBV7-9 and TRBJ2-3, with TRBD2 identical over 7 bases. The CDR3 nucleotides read TGTGCCAGCAGTCAGGCCACTAGCGGCACAGATACGCAGTATTTT. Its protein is CASSQATSGTDTQYF. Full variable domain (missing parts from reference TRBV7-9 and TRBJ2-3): DTGVSQNPRHKITKRGQNVTFRCDPISEHNRLYWYRQTLGQGPEFLTYFQNEAQLEKSRLLSDRFSAERPKGSFSTLEIQRTEQGDSAMYLCASSQATSGTDTQYFGPGTRLTVL.